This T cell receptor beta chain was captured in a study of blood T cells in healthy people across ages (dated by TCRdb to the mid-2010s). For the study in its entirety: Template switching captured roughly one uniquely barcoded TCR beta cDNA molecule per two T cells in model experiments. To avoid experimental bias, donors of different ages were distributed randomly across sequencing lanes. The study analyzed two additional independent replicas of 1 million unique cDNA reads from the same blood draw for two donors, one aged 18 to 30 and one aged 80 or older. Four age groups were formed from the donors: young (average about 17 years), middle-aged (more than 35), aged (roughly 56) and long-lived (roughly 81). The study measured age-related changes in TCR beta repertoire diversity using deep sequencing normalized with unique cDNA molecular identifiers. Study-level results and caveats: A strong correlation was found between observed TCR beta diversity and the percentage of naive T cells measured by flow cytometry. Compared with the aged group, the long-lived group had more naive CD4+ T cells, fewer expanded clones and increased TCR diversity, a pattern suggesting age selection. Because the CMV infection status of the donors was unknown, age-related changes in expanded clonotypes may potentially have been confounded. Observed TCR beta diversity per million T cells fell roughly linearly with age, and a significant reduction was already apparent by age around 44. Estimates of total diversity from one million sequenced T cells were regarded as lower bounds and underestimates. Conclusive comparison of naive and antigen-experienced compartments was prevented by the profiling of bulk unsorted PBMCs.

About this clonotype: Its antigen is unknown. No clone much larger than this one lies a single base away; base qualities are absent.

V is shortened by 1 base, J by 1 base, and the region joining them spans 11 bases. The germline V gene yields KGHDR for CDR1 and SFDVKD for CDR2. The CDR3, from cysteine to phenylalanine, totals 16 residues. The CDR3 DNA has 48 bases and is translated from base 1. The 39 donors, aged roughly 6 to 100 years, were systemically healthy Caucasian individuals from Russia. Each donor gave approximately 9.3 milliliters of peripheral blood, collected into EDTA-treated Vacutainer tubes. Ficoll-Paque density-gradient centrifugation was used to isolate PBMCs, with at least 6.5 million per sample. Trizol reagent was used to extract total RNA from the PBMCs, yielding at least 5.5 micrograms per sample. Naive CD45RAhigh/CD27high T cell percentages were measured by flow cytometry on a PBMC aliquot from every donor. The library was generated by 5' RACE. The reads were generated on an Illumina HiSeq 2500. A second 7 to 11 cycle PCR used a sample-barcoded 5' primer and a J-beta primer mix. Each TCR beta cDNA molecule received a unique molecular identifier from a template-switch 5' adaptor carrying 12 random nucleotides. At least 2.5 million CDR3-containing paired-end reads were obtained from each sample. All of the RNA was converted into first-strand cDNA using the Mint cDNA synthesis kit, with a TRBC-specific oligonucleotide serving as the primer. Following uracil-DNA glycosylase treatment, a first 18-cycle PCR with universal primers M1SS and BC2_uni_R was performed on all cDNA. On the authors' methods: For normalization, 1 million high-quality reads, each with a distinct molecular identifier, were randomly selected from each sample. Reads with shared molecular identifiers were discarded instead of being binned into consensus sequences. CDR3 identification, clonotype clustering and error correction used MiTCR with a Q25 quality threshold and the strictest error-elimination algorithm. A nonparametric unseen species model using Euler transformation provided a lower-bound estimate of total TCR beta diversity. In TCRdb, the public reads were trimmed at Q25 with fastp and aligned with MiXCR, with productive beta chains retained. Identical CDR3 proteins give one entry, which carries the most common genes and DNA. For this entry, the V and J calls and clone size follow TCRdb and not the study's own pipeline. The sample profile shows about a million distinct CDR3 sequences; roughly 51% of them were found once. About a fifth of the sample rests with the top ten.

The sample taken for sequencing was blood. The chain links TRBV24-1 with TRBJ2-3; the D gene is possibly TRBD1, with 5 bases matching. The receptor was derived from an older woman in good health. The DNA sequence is TGTGCCACCAGTGATTTTAGGCAGGGCGGCACAGATACGCAGTATTTT. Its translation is CATSDFRQGGTDTQYF.